Below are 27 T cell receptor beta chains sequenced from a single sample in a study of spatial heterogeneity in lung cancer. Notes on the study in general: Tumor mutation counts were tracked by expanded intratumoral alpha and beta TCR counts.

These receptors have no identified antigens. The time point denotes: sample taken at primary tumor resection. MiXCR was run by TCRdb on the 5' RACE reads, yielding one entry per CDR3 protein. The table includes fewer than 5,500 distinct CDR3 sequences, 8.9% detected once. The sequencing used lung tumor tissue, collected at surgery. These receptors were obtained from a female donor with early-stage non-small cell lung cancer.

In its sample, this clonotype ranks as large. For the CDR3, the DNA is TGCGCCAGCAGCTTGGGAGGAGGGGGAGAGACCCAGTACTTC. This codes for CASSLGGGGETQYF. The chain employs TRBV5-1 and TRBJ2-5; D may match TRBD1 or TRBD2 (6 bases each). V lost 0 bases, J lost 4 bases, and 10 bases lay in between. Germline CDR1 and CDR2: SGHRS and YFSETQ. The CDR3 runs 14 residues. The full variable domain, in which reference TRBV5-1 and TRBJ2-5 provide the parts outside the CDR3, is KAGVTQTPRYLIKTRGQQVTLSCSPISGHRSVSWYQQTPGQGLQFLFEYFSETQRNKGNFPGRFSGRQFSNSRSEMNVSTLELGDSALYLCASSLGGGGETQYFGPGTRLLVL.

This clonotype is a singleton in its sample. The chain recombines TRBV7-9 with TRBJ1-1, with 9 bases matching TRBD1. Germline V gene lookup returns CDR1 SEHNR and CDR2 FQNEAQ (reference sequence). Trimming at V came to 3 bases and at J to 5 bases, leaving 7 bases not matched to a gene. The CDR3 has 15 residues. CDR3: CASSLDRGWDTEAFF. In nucleotides, the CDR3 is TGTGCCAGCAGCTTGGACAGGGGATGGGATACTGAAGCTTTCTTT.

By share of the sample, this clonotype is medium-sized. V usage is TRBV2 and J usage is TRBJ1-6, with D possibly matching TRBD1 (5 bases). V was pared by 7 bases and J by 5 bases, with 12 bases between. The CDR3 totals 14 residues. The germline CDR1 and CDR2 sequences are SNHLY and FYNNEI. The CDR3 region is CASMPGTHNSPLHF. CDR3 sequence (DNA): TGTGCCAGCATGCCCGGGACCCATAATTCACCCCTCCACTTT. Using reference TRBV2 and TRBJ1-6 for the parts outside the CDR3, the full variable domain is EPEVTQTPSHQVTQMGQEVILRCVPISNHLYFYWYRQILGQKVEFLVSFYNNEISEKSEIFDDQFSVERPDGSNFTLKIRSTKLEDSAMYFCASMPGTHNSPLHFGNGTRLTVT.

The chain combines TRBV12-3 or TRBV12-4 with TRBJ2-7; D is undetermined. The V gene lost 4 bases and the J gene lost 8 bases, with 18 bases spanning the gap. This CDR3 is 14 amino acids long. The DNA for the CDR3 is TGTGCCAGCAGTTCCGGGCCCCCCGGAGAGAAGCAGTACTTC. Translating gives CASSSGPPGEKQYF.

This clonotype is classed as medium-sized. V usage is TRBV29-1 and J usage is TRBJ2-3; 8 bases match TRBD2. The CDR3 is made up of 12 amino acids. J lost 4 bases, V lost 5 bases, and 2 bases had no gene match. The germline CDR1 and CDR2 sequences are SQVTM and ANQGSEA. In DNA, the CDR3 is TGCAGCGTTAAGCGGGGGTCAGATACGCAGTATTTT. This translates into CSVKRGSDTQYF.

By proportion, this clonotype is large. The V and J genes are TRBV19 and TRBJ1-5; 9 bases match TRBD1. From germline, CDR1 is LNHDA and CDR2 SQIVND (reference sequence). The junction had 9 bases not matched to a gene; V was cut back by 6 bases and J by 6 bases. This CDR3 contains 15 residues. The CDR3 loop is CASSTTGTGLQPQHF. The CDR3 DNA follows: TGTGCCAGTAGCACTACCGGGACAGGGCTTCAGCCCCAGCATTTT.

To note about this clonotype: It may be a read error: a sequence one base away is much more abundant. The chain recombines TRBV6-1 with TRBJ2-1, with D perhaps matching TRBD1 or TRBD2 (5 bases each). V lost 6 bases, J lost 3 bases, and 15 bases lay in between. Germline V gene data show CDR1 as MNHNS and CDR2 as SASEGT. This CDR3 contains 15 residues. Here the CDR3 reads CASRVDRGVYNEQFF. In nucleotides, the CDR3 is TGTGCCAGCAGAGTAGACAGAGGGGTCTACAATGAGCAGTTCTTC.

This clonotype was recorded at least ten times. The chain employs TRBV6-1 and TRBJ1-5; D gene uncertain. Trimming shortened V by 2 bases and J by 0 bases, and 11 bases separated the two germline ends. Germline assignment: CDR1 MNHNS and CDR2 SASEGT. The CDR3 has 16 residues. The CDR3 loop is CASSELGALSNQPQHF. The CDR3 DNA follows: TGTGCCAGCAGTGAATTGGGCGCACTTAGCAATCAGCCCCAGCATTTT.

At least ten counts were recorded for this clonotype. V is TRBV7-2 and J is TRBJ2-1; 12 nucleotides align to TRBD2. With 1 base clipped from V and 7 bases from J, the junction kept 5 bases outside the gene matches. Germline CDR1 and CDR2: SGHTA and FQGNSA. The length of the CDR3 is 16 residues. The CDR3 here is CASSLVPTSGRNEQFF. CDR3 DNA: TGTGCCAGCAGCTTAGTCCCGACTAGCGGGAGAAATGAGCAGTTCTTC.

This clonotype is classed as medium-sized (0.01 to 0.1%). The genes are TRBV7-8 and TRBJ1-2; 10 nucleotides match TRBD1. The CDR3 loop spans 15 amino acids. Per the germline V gene, CDR1 is SGHVS and CDR2 is FQNEAQ. Trimming cost V 7 bases and J 4 bases; bases outside gene matches: 9. The chain's CDR3 is CASTSAGTGVYGYTF. The CDR3 bases are TGTGCCAGCACCTCGGCTGGGACAGGGGTCTATGGCTACACCTTC.

This clonotype was seen ten or more times. This chain uses TRBV29-1 with TRBJ1-1; D unclear. CDR3 length: 11 amino acids. Germline V gives CDR1 SQVTM, CDR2 ANQGSEA. The V and J ends lost 0 bases and 9 bases respectively, with 8 bases between them. The CDR3 nucleotides read TGCAGCGTTGAAGATCTGTCGAAAGCTTTCTTT. Translation: CSVEDLSKAFF.

This clonotype has ten or more counts. V and J are TRBV7-8 and TRBJ1-5, with a possible D match to TRBD1 (5 bases). The CDR3 totals 14 residues. The germline V and J ends were trimmed by 5 bases and 5 bases, with 13 bases remaining between them. Germline CDR1 SGHVS, CDR2 FQNEAQ. CDR3 sequence reads: CASSVGAGYQPQHF. In nucleotides, the CDR3 is TGTGCCAGCAGCGTAGGGGCGGGGTATCAGCCCCAGCATTTT.

This clonotype was seen a handful of times. The chain employs TRBV18 and TRBJ2-2; D remains ambiguous. V was trimmed by 2 bases and J by 5 bases, leaving 6 bases between them. The CDR3 loop spans 13 amino acids. Per germline, CDR1 KGHSH and CDR2 LQKENI. The CDR3 sequence: CASSPSPTGELFF. The CDR3 DNA sequence: TGTGCCAGCTCACCAAGTCCGACCGGGGAGCTGTTTTTT.

Sample share makes this clonotype medium-sized. This chain links TRBV7-9 with TRBJ1-1, with D uncertain. Germline V gives CDR1 SEHNR, CDR2 FQNEAQ (reference sequence). The CDR3 runs 15 residues. V was clipped by 0 bases and J by 1 base, with 9 bases between them. The DNA for the CDR3 is TGTGCCAGCAGCTTAGCGGTCAGCGCGAACACTGAAGCTTTCTTT. This gives the protein CASSLAVSANTEAFF.

By sample fraction, this clonotype is medium-sized (0.01 to 0.1%). CDR3 nucleotide sequence: TGTGCCAGTAGTATCGACGCAACTGGGGCCAACGTCCTGACTTTC. Its translation is CASSIDATGANVLTF. This sequence joins TRBV19 and TRBJ2-6; D gene uncertain. Trimming took off 3 bases at V and 2 bases at J, with 8 bases between the two ends. Germline lookup yields CDR1 LNHDA and CDR2 SQIVND (reference sequence). This CDR3 region has 15 residues.

Judged by abundance, this clonotype is medium-sized (0.01 to 0.1%). The rearrangement links TRBV6-1 to TRBJ2-2; D is unresolved. The CDR3 is 13 residues long. V lost 8 bases, J lost 6 bases, and 13 bases lay in between. Germline V gene data show CDR1 as MNHNS and CDR2 as SASEGT. The CDR3 bases are TGTGCCAGCGGCATATCCACCGCCGGGGAGCTGTTTTTT. Encoded protein: CASGISTAGELFF.

Concerning this clonotype itself: A clone one base away is much larger, so this may be a read error. V gene TRBV6-5 combines with J gene TRBJ1-3; D may be TRBD1 (5 bases). Germline CDR1 is MNHEY and CDR2 is SVGAGI. The V gene lost 6 bases and the J gene lost 0 bases, with 15 bases spanning the gap. The CDR3 runs to 16 residues. The CDR3 DNA reads TGTGCCAGCAGGGAACAGGCGGTCGTCTCTGGAAACACCATATATTTT. Translated, it gives CASREQAVVSGNTIYF.

CDR3 amino acids: CASSPREVKCIYEQYV. For the CDR3, the DNA is TGCGCCAGCAGTCCGAGGGAGGTAAAGTGCATATACGAGCAGTACGTC. The rearrangement links TRBV23-1 to TRBJ2-7, with D possibly TRBD2 on 6 matching bases. TRBV23-1 qualifies as an ORF whose function is uncertain. The CDR3 sequence is 16 residues long. Trimming stripped 4 bases from V and 4 bases from J, with 20 bases between.

V and J are TRBV13 and TRBJ2-5, with 8 nucleotides matching TRBD1. The CDR3 has 19 residues. Germline CDR1 reads PRHDT; CDR2 reads FYEKMQ (reference sequence). Trimming at V came to 5 bases and at J to 7 bases, leaving 24 bases not matched to a gene. The CDR3 sequence: CASSTRGGQGAYDSGTQYF. As DNA, the CDR3 is TGTGCCAGCAGCACCAGAGGAGGGCAGGGGGCATACGATAGTGGGACCCAGTACTTC.

This clonotype has at least ten counts. This rearrangement joins TRBV30 to TRBJ2-3, with D perhaps matching TRBD2 (7 bases). This CDR3 is 15 amino acids long. The germline V gene has CDR1 GTSNPN and CDR2 SVGIG (reference sequence). Trimming left V 2 bases short and J 4 bases short, with 16 bases between. CDR3 DNA: TGTGCCTGGAGTCCCCATCGGGGGGCGGCAGATACGCAGTATTTT. This translates into CAWSPHRGAADTQYF.

In this sample, this clonotype is large. This chain connects TRBV4-2 to TRBJ2-4; a weak D match, TRBD1 (6 bases). V was trimmed by 3 bases and J by 0 bases, leaving 21 bases between them. CDR3 length: 19 residues. Looked up from germline, CDR1 is LGHNA and CDR2 is YNFKEQ. CDR3 in DNA: TGTGCCAGCAGCCAGGGTGAGACCACAGGGAATCTAGCCAAAAACATTCAGTACTTC. Translation: CASSQGETTGNLAKNIQYF.

By its share, this clonotype is medium-sized (0.01 to 0.1%). The genes are TRBV6-5 and TRBJ2-5; the D gene is possibly TRBD2 (6 bases). The CDR3 is made up of 16 amino acids. Looked up from germline, CDR1 is MNHEY and CDR2 is SVGAGI. V was pared by 1 base and J by 0 bases, with 12 bases between. The CDR3 reads CASSYFAGHYQETQYF. CDR3 DNA sequence: TGTGCCAGCAGTTACTTTGCGGGGCACTACCAAGAGACCCAGTACTTC.

Within the sample, this clonotype is medium-sized. The genes are TRBV29-1 and TRBJ2-7; possibly TRBD1 for D (6 bases). The CDR3 spans 13 residues. CDR1 SQVTM and CDR2 ANQGSEA come from the germline V gene. CDR3 amino acids: CSVEEFTGYEQYV. The CDR3 DNA sequence: TGCAGCGTAGAAGAATTTACAGGGTACGAGCAGTACGTC.

This clonotype was recorded many times. The rearrangement links TRBV29-1 to TRBJ2-5, with 10 bases lining up with TRBD1. CDR3 length equals 14 residues. Germline loops: CDR1 SQVTM, CDR2 ANQGSEA. The V segment lost 4 bases and the J segment 5 bases; nucleotides outside the gene matches: 7. The CDR3 reads CSVVGQGVMETQYF. CDR3 coding DNA: TGCAGCGTTGTCGGACAGGGGGTAATGGAGACCCAGTACTTC.

This clonotype showed up many times. The chain employs TRBV20-1 and TRBJ2-3, with 9 positions matching TRBD2. The J segment lost 0 bases and the V segment lost 5 bases, leaving 6 bases of the junction unmatched. CDR3 size: 15 residues. From germline, CDR1 is DFQATT and CDR2 SNEGSKA (reference sequence). CDR3 in amino acids: CSAPRLAVSTDTQYF. CDR3 in DNA: TGCAGTGCTCCTCGACTAGCGGTTAGCACAGATACGCAGTATTTT.

J is TRBJ2-5 and V is TRBV30; tentatively, D is TRBD2 (6 bases). Deletions cut 5 bases from V and 1 base from J, with 17 bases between. The CDR3 length is 15 residues. CDR1 and CDR2 (germline): GTSNPN, SVGIG (reference sequence). CDR3 coding DNA: TGTGCCTGGGAGTCCCTGGGACTGTCCCAAGAGACCCAGTACTTC. It codes for CAWESLGLSQETQYF.

A few counts support this clonotype. The chain has TRBV2 and TRBJ2-5, with no clear D. Germline CDR1 reads SNHLY; CDR2 reads FYNNEI. This CDR3 is 12 amino acids long. Trimming took off 10 bases at V and 4 bases at J, with 13 bases between the two ends. CDR3 sequence (DNA): TGTGCCAAGTCGCGCAGCTTAGAGACCCAGTACTTC. As protein: CAKSRSLETQYF.